The 3 T cell receptor beta chains given below trace back to one sample, sequenced in a study of blood T cell repertoires in COVID-19. Profiling relied on immunoSEQ multiplex PCR, and the TCRdb table lists in-frame clones only, not all of them. This sample has about 150,000 clones, with 84% found just once. The sequencing sample was made of peripheral blood. The origin of the receptors is a woman aged 45 to 65 with acute or convalescent COVID-19.

This chain uses TRBV7-2 with TRBJ2-2; 10 bases match TRBD2. V gave up 1 base and J gave up 4 bases; unmatched junction bases: 6. The CDR3 runs 17 residues. CDR1 is SGHTA and CDR2 is FQGNSA in the germline V gene. In nucleotides, the CDR3 is TGTGCCAGCAGCTTAGGAGGACTAGCGGAGATCACCGGGGAGCTGTTTTTT. Translating gives CASSLGGLAEITGELFF.

The chain couples TRBV6-5 to TRBJ1-2, with TRBD1 as a possible D gene (6 bases). Germline lookup yields CDR1 MNHEY and CDR2 SVGAGI. V shed 7 bases and J shed 0 bases, with 12 bases lying between them. This CDR3 contains 14 residues. CDR3 amino acids: CASISTGSNYGYTF. The CDR3, as DNA: TGTGCCAGCATCTCGACAGGTTCTAACTATGGCTACACCTTC.

This chain links TRBV7-2 with TRBJ1-6; D is perhaps TRBD1 (5 bases). The CDR3 consists of 14 residues. Germline V gene data show CDR1 as SGHTA and CDR2 as FQGNSA. The V end was cut by 2 bases, the J end by 8 bases, with 10 bases between. CDR3 in DNA: TGTGCCAGCAGCTTATCCGGGGACTATTCACCCCTCCACTTT. Protein: CASSLSGDYSPLHF.